A selection of T cell receptor beta chains follows, all from one sample in a study of identical twins. TCRdb re-called the 5' RACE reads with MiXCR, one entry per CDR3 protein. The repertoire holds fewer than 650,000 distinct CDR3 sequences, more than 9% seen once, with more than 2.5% in the top ten. This sample also belongs to another study, concerning yellow fever vaccine responses in identical twins.

Source material: PBMCs. Receptors originate from a woman between 18 and 30 years old in good health. Each CDR3 is given with its conserved first and last residue. The D gene is left open where the match is weak. Clone size appears in some rows only: once, few, many, or a class for an expanded clone.

>.|TRBJ2-1|TRBV2|TRBD2
CASSTREVGVNEQFF
TGTGCCAGCAGCACGCGGGAGGTTGGGGTCAATGAGCAGTTCTTC
>many|TRBJ2-3|TRBV7-2|.
CASSLIGSGIRPDTQYF
TGTGCCAGCAGCTTAATCGGATCCGGGATCCGCCCAGATACGCAGTATTTT
>.|TRBJ1-1|TRBV20-1|.
CSHLKPGTNEAFF
TGCAGTCACCTCAAACCCGGGACAAACGAAGCTTTCTTT
>many|TRBJ2-7|TRBV2|TRBD2
CASSEAGGFYEQYF
TGTGCCAGCAGTGAAGCGGGGGGGTTCTACGAGCAGTACTTC
>many|TRBJ2-7|TRBV29-1|.
CSVVIRNEQYF
TGCAGCGTTGTAATTCGGAACGAGCAGTACTTC
>few|TRBJ2-7|TRBV7-2|TRBD1
CASSLPGQGRIEQYF
TGTGCCAGCAGCTTACCGGGACAGGGGAGGATAGAGCAGTACTTC
>few|TRBJ1-5|TRBV5-6|.
CASSLANSPPQHF
TGTGCCAGCAGCTTGGCCAACTCACCGCCCCAGCATTTT
>.|TRBJ2-1|TRBV27|.
CASRFGSGSSYNEQFF
TGTGCCAGCAGATTTGGGAGCGGCAGCTCCTACAATGAGCAGTTCTTC
>few|TRBJ1-2|TRBV19|.
CASSTRGLNYGYTF
TGTGCCAGTAGCACCAGGGGTCTGAACTATGGCTACACCTTC
>few|TRBJ2-5|TRBV11-2|.
CASSPWTFQETQYF
TGTGCCAGCAGCCCCTGGACTTTCCAAGAGACCCAGTACTTC
>few|TRBJ2-3|TRBV6-1|TRBD2
CASTSIAGGLLADTQYF
TGTGCCAGCACCTCAATAGCGGGAGGGCTTTTGGCAGATACGCAGTATTTT
>.|TRBJ2-1|TRBV29-1|TRBD1
CSVGGGTGRNEQFF
TGCAGCGTTGGGGGGGGGACAGGGAGGAATGAGCAGTTCTTC
>few|TRBJ2-7|TRBV20-1|.
CSAGRDRPPYEQYF
TGCAGTGCTGGACGAGACAGGCCCCCCTACGAGCAGTACTTC
>many|TRBJ2-7|TRBV27|TRBD2
CASSSGLAGGLDEQYF
TGTGCCAGCAGTTCAGGACTAGCGGGGGGGCTCGACGAGCAGTACTTC
>.|TRBJ1-2|TRBV5-1|.
CASRVDRANYGYTF
TGCGCCAGCAGAGTTGACCGGGCTAACTATGGCTACACCTTC
>.|TRBJ1-6|TRBV7-3|.
CASSRTGYNSPLHF
TGTGCCAGCAGCCGTACAGGTTATAATTCACCCCTCCACTTT
>.|TRBJ2-7|TRBV2|TRBD2
CASSEAGLAGGHEQYF
TGTGCCAGCAGTGAAGCGGGACTAGCGGGAGGGCACGAGCAGTACTTC
>few|TRBJ2-2|TRBV11-3|.
CASSSGTGVLPGSCFF
.
>few|TRBJ2-1|TRBV24-1|TRBD1
CATSDSQYGTGQYNEQFF
TGTGCCACCAGTGATTCCCAATACGGGACAGGACAATACAATGAGCAGTTCTTC
>.|TRBJ2-7|TRBV12-3/TRBV12-4|TRBD2
CATCWGARGLATEQYF
TGTGCCACCTGTTGGGGGGCCCGGGGACTAGCAACTGAGCAGTACTTC
>.|TRBJ2-5|TRBV7-2|.
CASSLGAKREMQGTQYF
TGTGCCAGCAGCTTAGGGGCTAAAAGGGAAATGCAGGGGACCCAGTACTTC
>few|TRBJ1-1|TRBV10-3|TRBD1
CAISKTGADTEAFF
TGTGCCATCAGCAAAACAGGGGCGGACACTGAAGCTTTCTTT
>.|TRBJ2-1|TRBV20-1|TRBD2
CSARASGRGNEQFF
TGCAGTGCTAGAGCTAGCGGGAGAGGAAATGAGCAGTTCTTC
>.|TRBJ2-1|TRBV20-1|TRBD2
CCARDGAGGPQSYDEQFF
TGCTGTGCTAGAGACGGAGCGGGAGGCCCCCAATCTTACGATGAGCAGTTCTTC
>many|TRBJ2-7|TRBV6-1|TRBD1
CASRTTGGAFYEQYF
TGTGCCAGCAGAACGACAGGGGGCGCATTCTACGAGCAGTACTTC
>few|TRBJ2-1|TRBV28|TRBD2
CASSLLRGGSYNEQFF
TGTGCCAGCAGTTTATTACGGGGAGGGTCCTACAATGAGCAGTTCTTC
>.|TRBJ2-1|TRBV7-9|TRBD2
CASSLAKKRDGNEQFF
TGTGCCAGCAGCTTAGCGAAAAAGCGGGACGGCAATGAGCAGTTCTTC
>many|TRBJ2-1|TRBV5-5|.
CASIPSGSNYNEQFF
TGTGCCAGCATACCCAGCGGCAGCAACTACAATGAGCAGTTCTTC
>.|TRBJ2-4|TRBV3-1|TRBD2
CARCALRTSGSGRNIQYF
TGTGCCCGCTGTGCCCTGAGGACTAGCGGGAGCGGTCGGAACATTCAGTACTTC
>.|TRBJ2-2|TRBV7-3|.
CASSLTGDKQELFF
TGTGCCAGCAGCTTAACGGGGGATAAGCAGGAGCTGTTTTTT
>many|TRBJ1-5|TRBV12-3/TRBV12-4|TRBD1
CASSSVQGANQPQHF
TGTGCCAGCAGTTCAGTCCAGGGGGCCAATCAGCCCCAGCATTTT